The sample holds many counts of the clone carrying this TCR beta chain. The entry originates in a study of T cells in Graves' hyperthyroidism and ophthalmopathy. The authors deemed Graves' hyperthyroidism stable absent ophthalmopathy progression within 18 months. V dropped 5 bases and J dropped 7 bases, with 18 bases sitting between them. Germline V gives CDR1 SGHAT, CDR2 FQNNGV. CDR3 size: 15 residues. The source material, RNA transcripts, was used to amplify TCR beta CDR3 regions. RT-PCR in the first round (using the HTBI primer set) targeted the TCR CDR3. TCRdb used MiXCR to reprocess the multiplex PCR reads, holding one entry per CDR3 protein. The table lists hundreds of thousands of distinct CDR3 sequences, about 13% of them singletons.

Sequencing used blood. The TCR was taken from a woman younger than 30 with Graves' hyperthyroidism. The rearrangement uses TRBV11-2 and TRBJ1-3; D gene ambiguous. Here the CDR3 reads CASSLTTSSSNTIYF. The CDR3 DNA reads TGTGCCAGCAGCCTAACGACCAGCTCCAGCAACACCATATATTTT.